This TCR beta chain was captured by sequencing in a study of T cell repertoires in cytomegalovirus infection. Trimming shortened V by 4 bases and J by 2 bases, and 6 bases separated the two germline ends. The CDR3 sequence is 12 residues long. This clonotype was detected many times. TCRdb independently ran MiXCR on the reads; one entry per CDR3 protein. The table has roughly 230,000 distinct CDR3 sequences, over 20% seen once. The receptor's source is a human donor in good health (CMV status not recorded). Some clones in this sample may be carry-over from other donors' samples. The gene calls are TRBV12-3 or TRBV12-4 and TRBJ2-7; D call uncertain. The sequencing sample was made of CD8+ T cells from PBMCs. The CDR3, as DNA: TGTGCCAGCAGTTCCCGCCCCTACGAGCAGTACTTC. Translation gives CASSSRPYEQYF.